This TCR beta chain stems from a study of blood T cell repertoires in COVID-19. Here immunoSEQ multiplex PCR was the method, and the copy in TCRdb shows in-frame clones only, minus some. The table includes 150,000 to 170,000 clones, approximately 85% detected once. CDR3 size: 14 residues. Looked up from germline, CDR1 is SGHTA and CDR2 is FQGNSA. Between the trimmed V and J ends, which lost 3 bases and 7 bases, there was a span of 13 bases. The source is a man in his fifties or sixties with COVID-19, enrolled during active disease. Sequenced sample: peripheral blood. The chain combines TRBV7-2 with TRBJ1-5, with D unclear. The CDR3, as DNA: TGTGCCAGCAGCTTTGGAGGGCAGAGCCAGCCCCAGCATTTT. As protein: CASSFGGQSQPQHF.